Following are 6 T cell receptor beta chains from one sample sequenced in a study of blood T cell repertoires in COVID-19. TCRdb's table, derived via immunoSEQ multiplex PCR, lists solely in-frame clones and lacks some. Among about 100,000 clones, approximately 92% were seen once, and the ten largest hold around 1.9%. The source material was peripheral blood. The receptors shown here come from a woman aged 45-60 years with COVID-19, enrolled during active disease.

V usage is TRBV6-5 and J usage is TRBJ2-7; tentatively, D is TRBD2 (5 bases). The germline CDR1 and CDR2 sequences are MNHEY and SVGAGI. The V end lost 5 bases, the J end lost 2 bases, and 13 bases lay between the germline ends. The CDR3 has 14 residues. The DNA for the CDR3 is TGTGCCAGCAGTAAAACACCGGGAACCTACGAGCAGTACGTC. Protein sequence: CASSKTPGTYEQYV.

This chain uses TRBV6-4 with TRBJ2-1, with TRBD1 matching 8 bases. The CDR3 contains 15 residues. Germline V CDR1 and CDR2: MRHNA, SNTAGT. V lost 4 bases to trimming and J lost 0 bases; unmatched junction nucleotides: 2. This CDR3 reads CASSADRDSYNEQFF. CDR3 DNA: TGTGCCAGCAGTGCGGACAGGGACTCCTACAATGAGCAGTTCTTC.

V and J are TRBV3-1 (or the pseudogene TRBV3-2) and TRBJ2-6, with D possibly matching TRBD1 (5 bases). V was clipped by 5 bases and J by 0 bases, with 26 bases between them. The germline CDR1 and CDR2 sequences are LGHDT and YNNKEL (reference sequence). This CDR3 contains 21 residues. CDR3: CASSLEGVSFRVSSGANVLTF. DNA of the CDR3: TGTGCCAGCAGCTTAGAAGGGGTATCCTTCCGGGTCAGCTCTGGGGCCAACGTCCTGACTTTC.

The rearrangement joins TRBV18 to TRBJ1-3; D uncertain. Germline values: CDR1 KGHSH, CDR2 LQKENI. CDR3 length equals 13 residues. Trimming removed 3 bases from V and 4 bases from J, with 7 bases in between. The CDR3 bases are TGTGCCAGCTCACCGAGAGGGGGAAACACCATATATTTT. Protein product: CASSPRGGNTIYF.

The rearrangement links TRBV27 to TRBJ1-2; 7 nucleotides align to TRBD1. This CDR3 has 12 residues. Germline trimming cut 5 bases from V and 8 bases from J; bases unmatched to any gene: 5. CDR1 MNHEY and CDR2 SMNVEV come from the germline V gene (reference sequence). Here the CDR3 DNA reads TGTGCCAGCAGTCTGACAGGGCAAGGCTACACCTTC. Its protein is CASSLTGQGYTF.

J is TRBJ1-2 and V is TRBV12-3 or TRBV12-4; TRBD1 might be the D (6 bases). This CDR3 has 12 residues. With 4 bases removed from V and 8 bases from J, the gap between germline ends came to 11 bases. CDR3 region: CASSWQGYGYTF. The DNA for the CDR3 is TGTGCCAGCAGTTGGCAGGGGTACGGCTACACCTTC.